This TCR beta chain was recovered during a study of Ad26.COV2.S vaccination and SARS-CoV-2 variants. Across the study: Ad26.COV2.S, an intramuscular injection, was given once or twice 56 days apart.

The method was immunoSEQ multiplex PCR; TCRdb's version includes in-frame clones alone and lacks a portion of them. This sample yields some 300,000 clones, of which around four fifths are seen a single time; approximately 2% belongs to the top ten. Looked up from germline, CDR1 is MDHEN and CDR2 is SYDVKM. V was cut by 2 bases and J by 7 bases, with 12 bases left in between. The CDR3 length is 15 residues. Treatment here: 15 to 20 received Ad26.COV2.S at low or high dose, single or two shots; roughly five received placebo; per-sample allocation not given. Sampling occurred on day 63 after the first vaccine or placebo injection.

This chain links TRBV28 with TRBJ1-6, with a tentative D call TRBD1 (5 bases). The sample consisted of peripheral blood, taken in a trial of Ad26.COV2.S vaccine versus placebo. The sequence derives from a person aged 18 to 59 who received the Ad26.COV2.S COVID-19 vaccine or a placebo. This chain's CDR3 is CASSLGGPANSPLHF. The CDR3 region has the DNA TGTGCCAGCAGTTTAGGGGGACCTGCCAATTCACCCCTCCACTTT.